A selection of T cell receptor beta chains follows, all from one sample in a study of blood T cell repertoires in COVID-19. TCRdb keeps only in-frame clones here, not all; method: immunoSEQ multiplex PCR. The table includes roughly 150,000 clones, 78% detected once. Material for sequencing was peripheral blood. The origin of the receptors is a woman aged 80 or over with acute or convalescent COVID-19. CDR3s include the opening cysteine and the closing phenylalanine or tryptophan. A D gene is named only where the DNA matches it firmly. Size values are once, few and many counts, or a class for expanded clones, and some rows have none.

V	J	size	D	DNA	CDR3
TRBV20-1	TRBJ2-7	.	.	TGCAGTGCTAGTTCTGGGGCTTTACTTTACGAGCAGTACTTC	CSASSGALLYEQYF
TRBV2	TRBJ1-3	.	.	TGTGCCAGCAGTGTTGGAGACACCATATATTTT	CASSVGDTIYF
TRBV19	TRBJ2-3	.	TRBD2	TGTGCCAGTAGTAGTAGCGGGGGAGCAGATACGCAGTATTTT	CASSSSGGADTQYF
TRBV9	TRBJ1-3	once	.	TGTGCCAGCAGCCCCTACAGGTCTGGAAACACCATATATTTT	CASSPYRSGNTIYF
TRBV29-1	TRBJ2-7	.	.	TGCAGCGTTCGCCGGCAGGGGCACAAGGGCGAGCAGTACTTC	CSVRRQGHKGEQYF
TRBV5-1	TRBJ2-3	.	TRBD2	TGCGCCAGCAGCTTAGGACTAGCGGGAGATACGCAGTATTTT	CASSLGLAGDTQYF
TRBV28	TRBJ2-7	.	TRBD2	TGTGCCAGCAGTTTAGCAGGGACTAGCGGACTCTTTGCCGGCGAGCAGTACTTC	CASSLAGTSGLFAGEQYF
TRBV19	TRBJ2-3	.	TRBD1	TGTGCCACTCGGACAGGGAGTCACACAGATACGCAGTATTTT	CATRTGSHTDTQYF
TRBV4-1	TRBJ2-2	.	TRBD1	TGCGCCAGCGGACGACAGGGGACGAACACCGGGGAGCTGTTTTTT	CASGRQGTNTGELFF
TRBV7-6	TRBJ2-5	.	TRBD2	TGTGCCAGCAGCTTAGGCTTTAGCGGGGGGCAAGAGACCCAGTACTTC	CASSLGFSGGQETQYF
TRBV12-3/TRBV12-4	TRBJ1-1	.	.	TGTGCCAGCAGTTTAGCGGGAGGGAGTGAAGCTTTCTTT	CASSLAGGSEAFF
TRBV10-2	TRBJ2-5	.	.	TGCGCCAGCAGTGAGTCGCCAGGTCAAGAGACCCAGTACTTC	CASSESPGQETQYF
TRBV30	TRBJ1-2	.	TRBD1	TGTGCCTGGAGTTTCCGGACAGGGAATGGCTACACCTTC	CAWSFRTGNGYTF
TRBV5-5	TRBJ2-1	.	TRBD2	TGTGCCAGCAGCCTCCGCAGCAGCGGGGGGGCGGGGAATGAGCAGTTCTTC	CASSLRSSGGAGNEQFF
TRBV2	TRBJ1-2	.	.	TGTGCCAGCGGGAGGAGTACGGGGGGCTACACCTTC	CASGRSTGGYTF
TRBV30	TRBJ1-2	many	.	TGTGCCTGGAGTGGGGCAGGGAGGAATGGCTACACCTTC	CAWSGAGRNGYTF
TRBV6-6	TRBJ2-1	.	.	TGTGCCAGCAGCCTTGGGGGGGGGCCCGTCTACAATGAGCAGTTCTTC	CASSLGGGPVYNEQFF
TRBV30	TRBJ2-3	.	TRBD2	TGTGCCTGGAGGCGAGCGGGAGGTACAGATACGCAGTATTTT	CAWRRAGGTDTQYF
TRBV4-1	TRBJ2-4	.	.	TGCGCCAGCAGCCAACTTCCGGTCTCGGGCATTCAGTACTTC	CASSQLPVSGIQYF
TRBV3-1/TRBV3-2	TRBJ2-1	.	.	TGTGCCAGCAGCCAAGATCTTCTAAATGAGCAGTTCTTC	CASSQDLLNEQFF
TRBV30	TRBJ2-3	.	TRBD2	TGTGCCTGGAGTACAGGACTAGCGGGGGGCACAGATACGCAGTATTTT	CAWSTGLAGGTDTQYF
TRBV21-1	TRBJ1-6	.	.	TGTGCCAGCACCCCTTCGGGGGGAGACGGTTCACCCCTCCACTTT	CASTPSGGDGSPLHF
TRBV30	TRBJ1-1	.	.	TGTGCCTGGGTGGAACAGCCGAACACTGAAGCTTTCTTT	CAWVEQPNTEAFF
TRBV19	TRBJ1-1	.	TRBD1	TGTGCCAGTGACAGGGGGTTGAACACTGAAGCTTTCTTT	CASDRGLNTEAFF
TRBV5-1	TRBJ2-7	.	.	TGCGCCAGCAGCTTTAGTTCCCCTTCCTACGAGCAGTACTTC	CASSFSSPSYEQYF